This TCR beta chain stems from a study of cytomegalovirus exposure and HLA in healthy donors. The germline V and J ends were trimmed by 9 bases and 2 bases, with 17 bases remaining between them. The CDR3 is 15 residues long. CDR1 MGHDK and CDR2 SYGVNS come from the germline V gene. Concerning this clone: What it binds is not known.

General study findings and limits: The HLA-A and HLA-B alleles of most subjects were reportedly predicted accurately from TCR beta sequences. It was in a later analysis that TCR association rates were seen to vary by HLA locus, highest for DRB1 and lowest for HLA-C.

PCR used 60 Vbeta primers and 13 Jbeta primers. Assay used: immunoSEQ multiplex PCR; TCRdb lists only in-frame clones, some missing. Among roughly 110,000 clones listed, 70% to 80% were seen once. This TCR was sampled from a woman aged 40 to 50 in good health and CMV-seropositive. The chain has TRBV25-1 and TRBJ1-3; tentatively, D is TRBD1 (5 bases). Sequenced: PBMCs. The CDR3 sequence: CASRDTGFPGNTIYF. For the CDR3, the DNA is TGTGCCAGTAGGGATACAGGATTCCCTGGAAACACCATATATTTT. The full variable domain, rest sourced from reference TRBV25-1 and TRBJ1-3, is EADIYQTPRYLVIGTGKKITLECSQTMGHDKMYWYQQDPGMELHLIHYSYGVNSTEKGDLSSESTVSRIRTEHFPLTLESARPSHTSQYLCASRDTGFPGNTIYFGEGSWLTVV.